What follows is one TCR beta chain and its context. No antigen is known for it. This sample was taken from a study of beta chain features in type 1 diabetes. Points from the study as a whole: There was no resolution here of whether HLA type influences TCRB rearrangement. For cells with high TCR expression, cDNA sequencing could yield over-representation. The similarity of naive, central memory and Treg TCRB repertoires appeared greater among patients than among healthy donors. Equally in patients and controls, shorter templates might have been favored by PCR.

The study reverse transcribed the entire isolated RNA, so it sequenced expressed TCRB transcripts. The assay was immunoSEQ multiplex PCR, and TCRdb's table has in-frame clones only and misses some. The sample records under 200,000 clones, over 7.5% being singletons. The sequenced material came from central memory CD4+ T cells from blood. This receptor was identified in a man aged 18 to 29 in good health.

In DNA form, the CDR3 reads TGTGCCTGGGAAGGGGGTGTTACGGAGACCCAGTACTTC. It encodes CAWEGGVTETQYF. The genes are TRBV30 and TRBJ2-5, with TRBD1 as a possible D gene (6 bases). Germline V gene data show CDR1 as GTSNPN and CDR2 as SVGIG (reference sequence). Trimming shortened V by 5 bases and J by 5 bases, and 15 bases separated the two germline ends. The CDR3 is 13 residues long.